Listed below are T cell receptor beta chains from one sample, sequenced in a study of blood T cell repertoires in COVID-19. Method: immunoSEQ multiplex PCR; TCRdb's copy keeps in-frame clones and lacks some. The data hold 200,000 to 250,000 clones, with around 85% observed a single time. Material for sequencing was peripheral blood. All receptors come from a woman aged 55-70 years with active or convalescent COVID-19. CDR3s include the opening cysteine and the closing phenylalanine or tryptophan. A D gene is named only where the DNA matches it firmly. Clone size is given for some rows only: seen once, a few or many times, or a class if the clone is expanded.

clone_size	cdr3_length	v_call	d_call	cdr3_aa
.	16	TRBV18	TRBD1	CASSPTPGQGHNEQFF
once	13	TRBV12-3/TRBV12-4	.	CASRRDGNQPQHF
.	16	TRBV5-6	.	CASSADQGALGYGYTF
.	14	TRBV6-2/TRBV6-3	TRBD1	CASSYTGVSTEAFF
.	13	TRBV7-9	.	CASSQGINTEAFF
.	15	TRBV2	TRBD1	CASSGTGGSNQPQHF
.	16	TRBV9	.	CASSAVGGDDTGELFF
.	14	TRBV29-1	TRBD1	CSVQGTVSNYGYTF
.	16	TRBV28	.	CASSWGRGLNTGELFF
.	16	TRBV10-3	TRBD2	CAISDPTSGVRDTQYF
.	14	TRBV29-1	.	CSVERGTFQETQYF
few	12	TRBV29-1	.	CSVVGGNYGYTF